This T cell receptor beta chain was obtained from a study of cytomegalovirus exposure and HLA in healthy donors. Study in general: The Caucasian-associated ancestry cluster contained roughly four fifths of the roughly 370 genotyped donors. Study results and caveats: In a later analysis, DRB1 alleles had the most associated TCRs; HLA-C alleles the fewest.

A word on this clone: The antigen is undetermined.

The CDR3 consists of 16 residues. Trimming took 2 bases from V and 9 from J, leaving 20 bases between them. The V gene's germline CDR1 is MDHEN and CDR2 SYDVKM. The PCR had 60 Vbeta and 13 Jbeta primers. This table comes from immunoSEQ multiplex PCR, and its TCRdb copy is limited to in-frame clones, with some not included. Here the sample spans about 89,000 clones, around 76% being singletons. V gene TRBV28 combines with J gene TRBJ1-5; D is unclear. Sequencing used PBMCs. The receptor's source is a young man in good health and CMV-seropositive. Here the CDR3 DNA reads TGTGCCAGCAGTTTAAGGGAGCTCATTAGGACCCGGCCCCAGCATTTT. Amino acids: CASSLRELIRTRPQHF.